The clone carrying this T cell receptor beta chain was detected only once. This sample was taken from a study of cytomegalovirus exposure and HLA in healthy donors. Researchers ran the PCR with 60 Vbeta and 13 Jbeta primers. Measured with immunoSEQ multiplex PCR; TCRdb has only the in-frame clones, and not every one. This sample has 150,000 to 200,000 clones, with around 80% found just once. V was trimmed by 2 bases and J by 0 bases, leaving 13 bases between them. Germline V gene data show CDR1 as SGHTA and CDR2 as FQGNSA. The CDR3 runs 16 residues. Healthy donors of bone marrow made up the group. The source is a woman in her twenties or thirties in good health and CMV-seropositive. Material: PBMCs. V and J are TRBV7-2 and TRBJ1-1, with D tentatively TRBD1 (5 bases). CDR3 region: CASSLYGTGLNTEAFF. Here the CDR3 DNA reads TGTGCCAGCAGCTTATATGGTACAGGATTGAACACTGAAGCTTTCTTT.